The 25 T cell receptor beta chains given below trace back to one sample, sequenced in a study of cytomegalovirus exposure and HLA in healthy donors (dated by TCRdb to about 2017). Preparation of the library involved the immunoSEQ multiplex PCR assay. For the multiplex PCR, a mixture combining 60 forward primers for TCR Vbeta segments and 13 reverse primers for TCR Jbeta segments was used. TCRdb provides this immuneACCESS table in a form limited to in-frame rearrangements. Some clones are lacking; in checked studies, under half of them reflect an unresolved V gene, and why the rest are absent is not known. The sample records 85,000 to 100,000 clones, around 60% of which are singletons. The ten largest clones capture 3% to 3.5% of the sample. The sequenced material came from PBMCs. The receptors were sampled from a man in his sixties in good health and CMV-seronegative.

The chain is built from TRBV28 and TRBJ2-7, with 7 bases fitting TRBD2. Germline-derived CDR1 and CDR2 are MDHEN and SYDVKM. With V trimmed by 8 bases and J by 3 bases, 13 bases remained unmatched. The CDR3 has 15 amino acids. The CDR3 region is CASFFGLVLGYEQYF. In nucleotides, the CDR3 is TGTGCCAGCTTCTTCGGACTAGTATTGGGCTACGAGCAGTACTTC.

The J gene is TRBJ2-2, the V gene TRBV5-4, with 12 bases matching TRBD2. The CDR3 consists of 16 residues. Germline V gene data show CDR1 as SGHNT and CDR2 as YYREEE (reference sequence). The trim removed 4 bases at V and 5 bases at J, leaving 6 bases unmatched. The CDR3 nucleotides read TGTGCCAGCAGCCCAGGACTAGCGGGAACAACCGGGGAGCTGTTTTTT. It encodes CASSPGLAGTTGELFF.

The rearrangement joins TRBV19 to TRBJ1-2; D may be TRBD1 (6 bases). The CDR3 contains 11 residues. Between the trimmed V and J ends, which lost 8 bases and 7 bases, there was a span of 11 bases. Germline CDR1 is LNHDA and CDR2 is SQIVND (reference sequence). The CDR3 DNA reads TGTGCCAGTGGCAACAGGGCTGGCTACACCTTC. The encoded protein is CASGNRAGYTF.

The chain employs TRBV5-1 and TRBJ1-1; D is perhaps TRBD1 (6 bases). Germline CDR1 and CDR2: SGHRS and YFSETQ. V was cut by 3 bases and J by 0 bases, with 12 bases left in between. This CDR3 contains 15 residues. CDR3 sequence reads: CASSSGATLNTEAFF. The CDR3 nucleotides are TGCGCCAGCAGCTCAGGGGCCACCTTGAACACTGAAGCTTTCTTT.

This clone was picked up a small number of times. The rearrangement uses TRBV6-5 and TRBJ1-1; D gene ambiguous. The germline V gene has CDR1 MNHEY and CDR2 SVGAGI. The CDR3 extends over 14 amino acids. V was trimmed by 2 bases and J by 1 base, leaving 8 bases between them. CDR3 coding DNA: TGTGCCAGCAGTTACGCCAACAGGAACACTGAAGCTTTCTTT. This codes for CASSYANRNTEAFF.

This chain links TRBV19 with TRBJ1-6; 10 bases are a match to TRBD1. This CDR3 has 15 residues. Germline loops: CDR1 LNHDA, CDR2 SQIVND (reference sequence). V lost 5 bases and J lost 10; bases outside the gene matches: 8. CDR3 loop: CASSAGTGASSPLHF. DNA for the CDR3: TGTGCCAGTAGTGCAGGGACAGGGGCTTCCTCACCCCTCCACTTT.

This chain links TRBV10-1 with TRBJ2-2; TRBD2 agrees at 10 bases. CDR1 is WNHNN and CDR2 is SYGVQD in the germline V gene (reference sequence). J lost 4 bases, V lost 0 bases, and 8 bases had no gene match. CDR3 length equals 18 residues. In DNA, the CDR3 is TGCGCCAGCAGTGAGTCGTCGAGCGGGAGGGCCTTCACCGGGGAGCTGTTTTTT. Translation: CASSESSSGRAFTGELFF.

The gene calls are TRBV30 and TRBJ2-1; a possible D gene is TRBD2 (6 bases). The CDR3 runs to 14 residues. Trimming pared 3 bases from V and 5 bases from J, leaving 14 bases between. Germline V gives CDR1 GTSNPN, CDR2 SVGIG (reference sequence). As DNA, the CDR3 is TGTGCCTGGAGCACCAGCGGGCGCGACAATGAGCAGTTCTTC. Translation: CAWSTSGRDNEQFF. Complete variable domain (other parts from reference TRBV30 and TRBJ2-1): SQTIHQWPATLVQPVGSPLSLECTVEGTSNPNLYWYRQAAGRGLQLLFYSVGIGQISSEVPQNLSASRPQDRQFILSSKKLLLSDSGFYLCAWSTSGRDNEQFFGPGTRLTVL.

The chain recombines TRBV18 with TRBJ1-1; TRBD1 aligns across 7 bases. J was trimmed by 3 bases and V by 3 bases; bases with no gene match: 1. This CDR3 has 13 amino acids. Germline CDR1 KGHSH, CDR2 LQKENI. The CDR3 region has the DNA TGTGCCAGCTCACCTACAGGGGACACTGAAGCTTTCTTT. Translated: CASSPTGDTEAFF. Looking up the rest from reference TRBV18 and TRBJ1-1 gives the full variable domain: NAGVMQNPRHLVRRRGQEARLRCSPMKGHSHVYWYRQLPEEGLKFMVYLQKENIIDESGMPKERFSAEFPKEGPSILRIQQVVRGDSAAYFCASSPTGDTEAFFGQGTRLTVV.

This clone was recorded a few times. The chain is built from TRBV19 and TRBJ1-1; D not certain. V was clipped by 7 bases and J by 7 bases, with 13 bases between them. CDR1 is LNHDA and CDR2 is SQIVND in the germline V gene (reference sequence). The CDR3 length is 12 residues. CDR3 sequence: CASIGVAGEAFF. CDR3 coding DNA: TGTGCCAGTATAGGAGTAGCGGGTGAAGCTTTCTTT.

The rearrangement uses TRBV5-4 and TRBJ2-1; tentative D call: TRBD2 (5 bases). Germline V CDR1 and CDR2: SGHNT, YYREEE (reference sequence). The CDR3 is made up of 17 amino acids. Trimming removed 1 base from V and 1 base from J, with 15 bases in between. The CDR3 DNA is TGTGCCAGCAGCTTGAATACTCCAGCGGAATCCTACAATGAGCAGTTCTTC. As protein: CASSLNTPAESYNEQFF.

This clone was found a few times. This rearrangement joins TRBV6-1 to TRBJ1-5; D might be TRBD1 (6 bases). This CDR3 is built from 15 residues. Germline assignment: CDR1 MNHNS and CDR2 SASEGT. V shed 6 bases and J shed 1 base, with 13 bases lying between them. DNA for the CDR3: TGTGCCAGCAGCCTACAGGGCAAGAGCAATCAGCCCCAGCATTTT. The encoded protein is CASSLQGKSNQPQHF.

The rearrangement links TRBV5-4 to TRBJ2-5; 7 nucleotides match TRBD1. The germline CDR1 and CDR2 sequences are SGHNT and YYREEE (reference sequence). V dropped 4 bases and J dropped 4; count of bases not matched to a gene: 7. The CDR3 covers 14 residues. In DNA, the CDR3 is TGTGCCAGCAGCCAGGACAGGCGGGCAGAGACCCAGTACTTC. It encodes CASSQDRRAETQYF.

This chain joins TRBV21-1 and TRBJ1-4; the table names TRBD1, a call not compared with the DNA. TRBV21-1 is reported as a pseudogene. This CDR3 comprises 18 residues. The CDR3 bases are TGTGCCAGCAGCAAAGGAGGGGGCAGGGCAACAACTAATGAAAAACTGTTTTTT. This encodes CASSKGGGRATTNEKLFF.

This chain uses TRBV2 with TRBJ1-5; 10 bases are shared with TRBD1. J lost 7 bases, V lost 6 bases, and 6 bases had no gene match. This CDR3 is built from 14 residues. CDR1 is SNHLY, CDR2 FYNNEI, per germline. For the CDR3, the DNA is TGTGCCAGCAGCATGACAGGGGGCAGCCAGCCCCAGCATTTT. It specifies CASSMTGGSQPQHF.

This clone was detected a few times. The chain links TRBV5-4 to TRBJ2-1, with 13 bases identical to TRBD2. The germline V gene encodes CDR1 SGHNT and CDR2 YYREEE (reference sequence). The CDR3 extends over 16 amino acids. Germline trimming cut 0 bases from V and 9 bases from J; bases unmatched to any gene: 6. The CDR3 coding sequence is TGTGCCAGCAGCTTGGCCGGACTAGCGGGAGATCGTGAGCAGTTCTTC. Its translation: CASSLAGLAGDREQFF.

The V and J genes are TRBV11-3 and TRBJ2-5, with D perhaps TRBD2 (6 bases). Germline V lookup: CDR1 SGHNT, CDR2 YENEEA. Trimming removed 2 bases from V and 3 bases from J, with 10 bases in between. The CDR3 is made up of 14 amino acids. The CDR3 DNA reads as TGTGCCAGCAGCTTACGAGTAGCGGAAGAGACCCAGTACTTC. It is translated as CASSLRVAEETQYF.

This rearrangement joins TRBV30 to TRBJ2-3; 11 bases align to TRBD2. The CDR3 consists of 14 residues. Germline assignment: CDR1 GTSNPN and CDR2 SVGIG (reference sequence). Losses at the gene ends were 7 bases for V and 8 bases for J; bases not matched to a gene: 11. CDR3 protein: CAFFMTSGMGTQYF. CDR3 sequence (DNA): TGTGCCTTCTTTATGACTAGCGGGATGGGTACGCAGTATTTT. The full variable domain, its missing parts supplied by reference TRBV30 and TRBJ2-3, is SQTIHQWPATLVQPVGSPLSLECTVEGTSNPNLYWYRQAAGRGLQLLFYSVGIGQISSEVPQNLSASRPQDRQFILSSKKLLLSDSGFYLCAFFMTSGMGTQYFGPGTRLTVL.

The chain carries TRBV29-1 and TRBJ1-2; no reliable D call. Germline CDR1 and CDR2: SQVTM and ANQGSEA. The CDR3 is made up of 13 amino acids. Trimming removed 2 bases from V and 2 bases from J, with 9 bases in between. CDR3 region: CSVESGANYGYTF. The CDR3 DNA reads as TGCAGCGTTGAATCGGGAGCAAACTATGGCTACACCTTC.

The J gene is TRBJ2-7, the V gene TRBV21-1; the table's TRBD1 call for D was not verified on the DNA. TRBV21-1 is marked as a pseudogene. CDR3 size: 17 residues. CDR3: CASSKDTAQGTSYEQYF. The CDR3 DNA follows: TGTGCCAGCAGCAAAGATACGGCACAGGGGACCTCCTACGAGCAGTACTTC.

This rearrangement joins TRBV27 to TRBJ2-5; 15 nucleotides agree with TRBD2. The germline CDR1 and CDR2 sequences are MNHEY and SMNVEV (reference sequence). V lost 5 bases to trimming and J lost 5 bases; unmatched junction nucleotides: 6. The CDR3 extends over 16 amino acids. CDR3 DNA: TGTGCCAGCAGTAAAGGACTAGCGGGGGGGCGGGAGACCCAGTACTTC. Translated: CASSKGLAGGRETQYF.

The rearrangement uses TRBV30 and TRBJ2-1, with 11 bases identical to TRBD2. Germline loops: CDR1 GTSNPN, CDR2 SVGIG (reference sequence). The CDR3 totals 17 residues. V shed 2 bases, J shed 1 base, and the junction held 7 bases outside the gene matches. The CDR3 here is CAWSLSRTSGSYNEQFF. Here the CDR3 DNA reads TGTGCCTGGAGTTTGTCCCGGACTAGCGGGTCCTACAATGAGCAGTTCTTC.

The chain couples TRBV18 to TRBJ2-3; no firm D call. V dropped 4 bases and J dropped 3 bases, with 8 bases sitting between them. CDR3 length equals 13 residues. Germline assignment: CDR1 KGHSH and CDR2 LQKENI. CDR3 region: CASSRPETDTQYF. The CDR3 DNA follows: TGTGCCAGCTCACGTCCGGAGACAGATACGCAGTATTTT.

For this clone: Other DNA sequences in this specimen translate into the identical CDR3. The chain recombines TRBV11-3 with TRBJ1-1; D is uncertain. The CDR3 has 14 residues. In germline, CDR1 is SGHNT, CDR2 YENEEA. Trimming stripped 3 bases from V and 0 bases from J, with 8 bases between. CDR3 region: CASSFSGVNTEAFF. In nucleotides, the CDR3 is TGTGCCAGCAGCTTTTCGGGAGTGAACACTGAAGCTTTCTTT.

The chain combines TRBV2 with TRBJ2-3; D is unclear. The V and J ends lost 10 bases and 2 bases respectively, with 13 bases between them. The CDR3 has 13 amino acids. CDR1 and CDR2 from the germline V gene are SNHLY and FYNNEI. The CDR3 coding sequence is TGTGCCACCACAGACCGAACCACAGATACGCAGTATTTT. Translating it yields CATTDRTTDTQYF.